Presented here are 2 T cell receptor beta chains from one specimen sequenced in a study. TCRdb independently ran MiXCR on the RT-PCR reads; one entry per CDR3 protein. The sample has almost 700,000 distinct CDR3 sequences; about 14% are singletons. Specimen: memory CD4+ T cells from blood. These receptors originate from a female donor in good health, serving as a healthy control.

This clonotype was counted at least ten times. The gene calls are TRBV5-5 and TRBJ1-1; D is unresolved. Trimming shortened V by 2 bases and J by 1 base, and 6 bases separated the two germline ends. Per the germline V gene, CDR1 is SGHKS and CDR2 is YYEKEE (reference sequence). The CDR3 loop spans 13 amino acids. CDR3 sequence: CASSFLQNTEAFF. The CDR3, as DNA: TGTGCCAGCAGCTTTTTACAGAACACTGAAGCTTTCTTT. Supplemented by reference TRBV5-5 and TRBJ1-1, the full variable domain reads DAGVTQSPTHLIKTRGQQVTLRCSPISGHKSVSWYQQVLGQGPQFIFQYYEKEERGRGNFPDRFSARQFPNYSSELNVNALLLGDSALYLCASSFLQNTEAFFGQGTRLTVV.

This chain connects TRBV3-1 to TRBJ2-7; D gene unclear. CDR1 is LGHDT, CDR2 YNNKEL, per germline (reference sequence). CDR3 size: 12 residues. The ends were cut back, 2 bases at V and 10 bases at J, with 12 bases in the middle. The DNA for the CDR3 is TGTGCCAGCAGCCAATTCCCCATGACTCAGTACTTC. Translated: CASSQFPMTQYF.